These T cell receptor beta chains were read from a single sample in a study of cytomegalovirus exposure and HLA in healthy donors. TCRdb keeps only in-frame clones here, not all; method: immunoSEQ multiplex PCR. The sample lists fewer than 200,000 clones; approximately 80% were seen once. The specimen was PBMCs. The receptors here all came from a woman younger than 30 in good health and CMV-seronegative. Each CDR3 is given with its conserved first and last residue. The order of the fields is V gene, clone size, D gene, J gene, CDR3 protein, CDR3 DNA. The D gene is left open where the match is weak. Expanded clones get a size class; other rows say once, few or many, or leave the size out.

TRBV4-1	NA	NA	TRBJ1-4	CASSQGPMGTSGEKLFF	TGCGCCAGCAGCCAAGGCCCAATGGGGACTAGTGGTGAAAAACTGTTTTTT
TRBV28	NA	NA	TRBJ2-7	CASSPSVGSYHEQYF	TGTGCCAGCAGTCCCTCAGTTGGGAGCTACCACGAGCAGTACTTC
TRBV10-3	NA	TRBD2	TRBJ2-7	CAISEVLAGAYEQYF	TGTGCCATCAGTGAGGTGCTAGCGGGGGCCTACGAGCAGTACTTC
TRBV5-1	once	NA	TRBJ1-5	CASSLDRPNQPQHF	TGCGCCAGCAGCTTGGACAGACCCAATCAGCCCCAGCATTTT
TRBV11-1	NA	NA	TRBJ2-7	CASSPHLDSRQYF	TGTGCCAGCAGCCCGCACCTGGACAGTAGGCAGTACTTC
TRBV15	once	NA	TRBJ1-1	CATSRGQEQAFF	TGTGCCACCAGCAGAGGACAGGAGCAAGCTTTCTTT
TRBV6-5	NA	NA	TRBJ2-2	CASSYSVVLHTGELFF	TGTGCCAGCAGTTACTCGGTCGTACTACACACCGGGGAGCTGTTTTTT
TRBV6-5	NA	TRBD1	TRBJ1-1	CASSYPRGTGFSEAFF	TGTGCCAGCAGTTACCCCCGGGGGACAGGGTTCAGTGAAGCTTTCTTT
TRBV2	NA	NA	TRBJ1-3	CASSEGLQAGGNTIYF	TGTGCCAGCAGTGAGGGCCTCCAGGCGGGGGGAAACACCATATATTTT
TRBV15	few	TRBD1	TRBJ1-1	CATSPRTGGGTEAFF	TGTGCCACCAGCCCTCGGACAGGGGGAGGGACTGAAGCTTTCTTT
TRBV2	NA	TRBD2	TRBJ2-3	CASRTSGGLSTDTQYF	TGTGCCAGCAGGACTAGCGGGGGTCTCAGCACAGATACGCAGTATTTT
TRBV9	once	TRBD2	TRBJ2-6	CASSPLAYWSGANVLTF	TGTGCCAGCAGCCCACTAGCGTATTGGTCTGGGGCCAACGTCCTGACTTTC
TRBV7-3	NA	TRBD2	TRBJ2-1	CASSLGSGGPQELFF	TGTGCCAGCAGCTTAGGGTCGGGAGGGCCTCAGGAGCTGTTCTTC
TRBV5-6	once	NA	TRBJ2-5	CASSLDREFRETQYF	TGTGCCAGCAGCTTGGACAGGGAATTCAGGGAGACCCAGTACTTC
TRBV19	NA	TRBD1	TRBJ2-7	CASRTGAGSYEQYF	TGTGCCAGTAGGACAGGGGCGGGCTCCTACGAGCAGTACTTC
TRBV5-1	few	NA	TRBJ2-7	CASSHSSYEQYF	TGCGCCAGCAGCCACTCCTCCTACGAGCAGTACTTC
TRBV9	NA	NA	TRBJ2-6	CASSAGDSLAGANVLTF	TGTGCCAGCAGCGCCGGGGACTCCCTGGCTGGGGCCAACGTCCTGACTTTC
TRBV9	NA	NA	TRBJ2-3	CASSVAGYGDTQYF	TGTGCCAGCAGCGTAGCAGGGTATGGAGATACGCAGTATTTT
TRBV27	NA	NA	TRBJ2-7	CASSSGSGAYEQYF	TGTGCCAGCAGTTCAGGATCAGGGGCCTACGAGCAGTACTTC
TRBV5-4	NA	TRBD2	TRBJ2-1	CASSSGGVHYNEQFF	TGTGCCAGCAGCAGCGGGGGGGTACATTACAATGAGCAGTTCTTC
TRBV6-6	NA	NA	TRBJ2-2	CASSYTTGELFF	TGTGCCAGCAGTTATACTACCGGGGAGCTGTTTTTT
TRBV5-1	NA	TRBD2	TRBJ2-2	CASSSVAGGPGELFF	TGCGCCAGCAGCTCCGTAGCGGGAGGCCCCGGGGAGCTGTTTTTT
TRBV10-3	NA	TRBD1	TRBJ2-5	CAIKGQGEAQYF	TGTGCCATCAAGGGACAGGGGGAGGCCCAGTACTTC
TRBV11-2	NA	TRBD1	TRBJ2-2	CASRTQGANTGELFF	TGTGCCAGCAGAACTCAGGGGGCAAACACCGGGGAGCTGTTTTTT